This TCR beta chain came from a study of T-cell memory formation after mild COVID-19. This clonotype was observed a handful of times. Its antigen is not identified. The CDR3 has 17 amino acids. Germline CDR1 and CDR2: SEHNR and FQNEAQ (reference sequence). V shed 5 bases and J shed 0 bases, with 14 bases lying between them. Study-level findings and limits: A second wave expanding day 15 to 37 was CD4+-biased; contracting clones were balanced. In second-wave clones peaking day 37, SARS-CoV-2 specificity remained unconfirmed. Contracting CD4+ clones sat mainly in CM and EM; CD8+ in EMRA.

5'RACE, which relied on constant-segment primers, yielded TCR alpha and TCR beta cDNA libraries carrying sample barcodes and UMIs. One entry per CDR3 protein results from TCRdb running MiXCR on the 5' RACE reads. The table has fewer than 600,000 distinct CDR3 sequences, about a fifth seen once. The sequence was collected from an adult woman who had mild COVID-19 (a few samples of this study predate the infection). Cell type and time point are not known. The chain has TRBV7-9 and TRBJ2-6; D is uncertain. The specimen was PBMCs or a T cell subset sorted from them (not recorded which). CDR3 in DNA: TGTGCCAGCAGCACACCTTTGTGGGGCTCTGGGGCCAACGTCCTGACTTTC. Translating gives CASSTPLWGSGANVLTF.